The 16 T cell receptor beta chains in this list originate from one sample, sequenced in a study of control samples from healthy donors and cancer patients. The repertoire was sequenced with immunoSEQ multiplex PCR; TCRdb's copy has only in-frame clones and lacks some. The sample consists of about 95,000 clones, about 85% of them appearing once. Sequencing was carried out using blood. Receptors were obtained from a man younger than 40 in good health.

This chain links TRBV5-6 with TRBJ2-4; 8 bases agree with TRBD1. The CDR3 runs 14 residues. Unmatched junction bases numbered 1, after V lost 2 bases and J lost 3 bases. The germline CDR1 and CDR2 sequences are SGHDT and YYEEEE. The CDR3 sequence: CASSFTGGKNIQYF. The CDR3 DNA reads TGTGCCAGCAGCTTTACAGGGGGCAAAAACATTCAGTACTTC.

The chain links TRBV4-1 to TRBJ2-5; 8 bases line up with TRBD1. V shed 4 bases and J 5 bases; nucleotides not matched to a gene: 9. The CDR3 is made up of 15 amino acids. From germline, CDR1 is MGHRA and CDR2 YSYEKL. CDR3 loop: CASSPRDRMRETQYF. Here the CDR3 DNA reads TGCGCCAGCAGCCCACGGGACAGGATGCGGGAGACCCAGTACTTC.

The CDR3: CASSIQRVGEKLFF. For the CDR3, the DNA is TGTGCCAGTAGTATACAAAGGGTCGGTGAAAAACTGTTTTTT. V is TRBV19 and J is TRBJ1-4; D is unresolved. The CDR3 covers 14 residues. Looked up from germline, CDR1 is LNHDA and CDR2 is SQIVND (reference sequence). The V end was cut by 2 bases, the J end by 7 bases, with 11 bases between.

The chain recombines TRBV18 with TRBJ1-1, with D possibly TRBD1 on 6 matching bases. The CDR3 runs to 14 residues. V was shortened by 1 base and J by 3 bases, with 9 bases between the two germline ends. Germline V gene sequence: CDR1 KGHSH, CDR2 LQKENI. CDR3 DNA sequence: TGTGCCAGCTCACCACGGGGGGCGGACACTGAAGCTTTCTTT. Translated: CASSPRGADTEAFF.

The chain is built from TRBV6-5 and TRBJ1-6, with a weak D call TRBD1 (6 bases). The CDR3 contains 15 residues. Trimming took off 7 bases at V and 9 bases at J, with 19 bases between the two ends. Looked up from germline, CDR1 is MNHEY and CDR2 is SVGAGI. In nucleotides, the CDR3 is TGTGCCAGCACCCTTTCGGGGGGCGGGGGTTCACCCCTCCACTTT. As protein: CASTLSGGGGSPLHF.

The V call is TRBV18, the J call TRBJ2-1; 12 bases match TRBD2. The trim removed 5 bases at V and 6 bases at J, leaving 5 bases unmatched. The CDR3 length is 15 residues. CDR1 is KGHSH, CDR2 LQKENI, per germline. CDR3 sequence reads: CASSSSGGAPNEQFF. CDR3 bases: TGTGCCAGCTCATCTAGCGGGGGGGCCCCCAATGAGCAGTTCTTC.

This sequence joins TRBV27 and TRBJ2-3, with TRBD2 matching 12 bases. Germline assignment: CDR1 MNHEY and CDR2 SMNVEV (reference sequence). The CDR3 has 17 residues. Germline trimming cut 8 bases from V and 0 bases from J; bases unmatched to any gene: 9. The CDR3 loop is CASSVGLAGRSTDTQYF. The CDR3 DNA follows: TGTGCCAGCTCCGTCGGACTAGCGGGGAGAAGCACAGATACGCAGTATTTT.

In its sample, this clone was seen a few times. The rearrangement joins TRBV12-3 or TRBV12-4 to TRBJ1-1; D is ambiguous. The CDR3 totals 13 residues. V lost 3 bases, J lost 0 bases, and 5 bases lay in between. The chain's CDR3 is CASSFLMNTEAFF. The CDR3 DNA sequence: TGTGCCAGCAGTTTCCTCATGAACACTGAAGCTTTCTTT.

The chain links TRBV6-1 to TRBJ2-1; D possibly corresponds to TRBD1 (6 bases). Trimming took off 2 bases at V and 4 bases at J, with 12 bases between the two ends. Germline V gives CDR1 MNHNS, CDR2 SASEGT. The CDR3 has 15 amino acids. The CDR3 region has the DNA TGTGCCAGCAGTGAACTTAACAGGGCGTACAATGAGCAGTTCTTC. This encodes CASSELNRAYNEQFF.

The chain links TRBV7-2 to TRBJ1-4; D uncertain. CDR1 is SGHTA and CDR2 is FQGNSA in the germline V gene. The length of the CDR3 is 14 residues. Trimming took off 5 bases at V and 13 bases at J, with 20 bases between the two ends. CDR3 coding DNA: TGTGCCAGCAGCCTCTTCTACCCAGGATACAGACTGTTTTTT. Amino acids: CASSLFYPGYRLFF.

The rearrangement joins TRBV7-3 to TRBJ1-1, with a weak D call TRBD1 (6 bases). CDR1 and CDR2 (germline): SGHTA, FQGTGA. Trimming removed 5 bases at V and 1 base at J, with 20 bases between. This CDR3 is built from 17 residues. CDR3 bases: TGTGCCAGCAGCCCCGAGCCTTCGACAGGATGGAACACTGAAGCTTTCTTT. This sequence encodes CASSPEPSTGWNTEAFF.

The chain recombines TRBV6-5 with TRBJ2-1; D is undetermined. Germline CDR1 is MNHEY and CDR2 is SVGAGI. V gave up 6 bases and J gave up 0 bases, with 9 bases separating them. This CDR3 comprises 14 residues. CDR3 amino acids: CASSPWGSYNEQFF. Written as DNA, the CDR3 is TGTGCCAGCAGCCCCTGGGGCTCCTACAATGAGCAGTTCTTC.

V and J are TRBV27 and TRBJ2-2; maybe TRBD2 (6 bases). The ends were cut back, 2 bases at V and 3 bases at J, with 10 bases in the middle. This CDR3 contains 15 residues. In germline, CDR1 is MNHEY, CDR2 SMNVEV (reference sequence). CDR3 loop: CASSLRTGDTGELFF. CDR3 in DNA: TGTGCCAGCAGTTTAAGAACGGGAGACACCGGGGAGCTGTTTTTT.

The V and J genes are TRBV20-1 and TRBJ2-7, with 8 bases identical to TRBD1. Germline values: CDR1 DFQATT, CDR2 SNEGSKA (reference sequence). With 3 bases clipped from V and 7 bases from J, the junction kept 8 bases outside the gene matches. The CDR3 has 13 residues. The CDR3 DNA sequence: TGCAGTGCTAGTCGTCAGGGGGCCTTTGAGCAGTACTTC. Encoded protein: CSASRQGAFEQYF.

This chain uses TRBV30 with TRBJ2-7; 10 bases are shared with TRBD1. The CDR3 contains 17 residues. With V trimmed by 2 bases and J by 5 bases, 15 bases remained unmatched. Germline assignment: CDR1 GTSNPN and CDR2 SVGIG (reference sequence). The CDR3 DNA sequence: TGTGCCTGGAGTCCCTCTCCGGGACAGGGGTTCTCTAACGAGCAGTACTTC. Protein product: CAWSPSPGQGFSNEQYF.

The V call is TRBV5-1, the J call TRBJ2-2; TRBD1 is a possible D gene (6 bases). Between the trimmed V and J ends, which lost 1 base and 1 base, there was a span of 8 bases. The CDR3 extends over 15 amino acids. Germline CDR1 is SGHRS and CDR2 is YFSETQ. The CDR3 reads CASSLRDKNTGELFF. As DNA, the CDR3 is TGCGCCAGCAGCTTGAGGGACAAGAACACCGGGGAGCTGTTTTTT.